A single sample is the source of the 22 T cell receptor beta chains below, sequenced in a study of control samples from healthy donors and cancer patients. The assay was immunoSEQ multiplex PCR, and TCRdb's table has in-frame clones only and misses some. The repertoire holds some 120,000 clones, roughly 90% seen once, with about 3.4% in the top ten. The sequencing input was blood. The receptors derive from a man between 50 and 59 years old in good health.

The CDR3 DNA is TGTGCCATCAGTGAGTTTACCTATCGGGACCCCCAGTACTTC. This translates into CAISEFTYRDPQYF. The V gene is TRBV10-3, the J gene TRBJ2-5; D might be TRBD1 or TRBD2, each matching 5 bases. The ends were cut back, 1 base at V and 9 bases at J, with 15 bases in the middle. Per germline, CDR1 ENHRY and CDR2 SYGVKD. The CDR3 sequence is 14 residues long.

This clone was seen once. The genes are TRBV2 and TRBJ2-2, with no clear D. V lost 4 bases, J lost 9 bases, and 6 bases lay in between. The V gene's germline CDR1 is SNHLY and CDR2 FYNNEI. The CDR3 has 11 amino acids. The CDR3 spells CASSGLRELFF. The CDR3 DNA is TGTGCCAGCAGTGGGCTGCGGGAGCTGTTTTTT. The complete variable domain, with remaining parts taken from reference TRBV2 and TRBJ2-2, reads EPEVTQTPSHQVTQMGQEVILRCVPISNHLYFYWYRQILGQKVEFLVSFYNNEISEKSEIFDDQFSVERPDGSNFTLKIRSTKLEDSAMYFCASSGLRELFFGEGSRLTVL.

This clone appeared a single time. V gene TRBV5-1 combines with J gene TRBJ1-3; D ambiguous. V gave up 0 bases and J gave up 0 bases, with 7 bases separating them. CDR1 is SGHRS and CDR2 is YFSETQ in the germline V gene. The CDR3 totals 15 residues. The CDR3 region is CASSLEWVSGNTIYF. DNA for the CDR3: TGCGCCAGCAGCTTGGAATGGGTCTCTGGAAACACCATATATTTT.

The chain carries TRBV30 and TRBJ1-1, with D unclear. V dropped 0 bases and J dropped 0 bases, with 5 bases sitting between them. This CDR3 is 13 amino acids long. Germline V gene sequence: CDR1 GTSNPN, CDR2 SVGIG (reference sequence). CDR3 nucleotide sequence: TGTGCCTGGAGTGTCGGTATGAACACTGAAGCTTTCTTT. Translation gives CAWSVGMNTEAFF.

This chain uses TRBV25-1 with TRBJ1-1; a weak D match, TRBD1 (6 bases). The CDR3 is 13 residues long. The germline V gene has CDR1 MGHDK and CDR2 SYGVNS. The germline V and J ends were trimmed by 4 bases and 6 bases, with 12 bases remaining between them. CDR3 sequence reads: CASSGRQVSEAFF. For the CDR3, the DNA is TGTGCCAGCAGTGGACGACAGGTCTCTGAAGCTTTCTTT.

The chain has TRBV2 and TRBJ2-1, with D perhaps TRBD1 (6 bases). The V end was cut by 6 bases, the J end by 7 bases, with 13 bases between. Germline values: CDR1 SNHLY, CDR2 FYNNEI. The length of the CDR3 is 13 residues. The CDR3 spells CASSLQGRNEQFF. In nucleotides, the CDR3 is TGTGCCAGCAGCTTACAGGGAAGGAATGAGCAGTTCTTC.

V and J are TRBV4-1 and TRBJ1-1, with 9 bases matching TRBD1. The CDR3 runs 14 residues. V gave up 3 bases and J gave up 8 bases; unmatched junction bases: 7. Germline V lookup: CDR1 MGHRA, CDR2 YSYEKL. The CDR3 nucleotides are TGCGCCAGCAGCCACGGGACAGGGCTCTCCGAAGCTTTCTTT. This gives the protein CASSHGTGLSEAFF.

This sequence joins TRBV30 and TRBJ1-1; 7 positions match TRBD1. Germline lookup yields CDR1 GTSNPN and CDR2 SVGIG (reference sequence). V shed 2 bases and J 1 base; nucleotides not matched to a gene: 1. The CDR3 totals 13 residues. The CDR3 spells CAWSRQGNTEAFF. The CDR3 bases are TGTGCCTGGAGTCGACAGGGGAACACTGAAGCTTTCTTT.

V is TRBV5-4 and J is TRBJ2-2, with D maybe TRBD1 (5 bases). Germline CDR1 and CDR2: SGHNT and YYREEE (reference sequence). The CDR3 length is 15 residues. The germline V and J ends were trimmed by 3 bases and 1 base, with 10 bases remaining between them. The CDR3 loop is CASSSRVRNTGELFF. The CDR3 DNA follows: TGTGCCAGCAGCTCCAGGGTACGGAACACCGGGGAGCTGTTTTTT.

The CDR3 spells CASSLVAGGPDTQYF. CDR3 DNA sequence: TGTGCCAGCAGCTTAGTGGCAGGGGGGCCAGATACGCAGTATTTT. The chain uses TRBV7-9 and TRBJ2-3, with D possibly matching TRBD1 (7 bases). The CDR3 extends over 15 amino acids. Looked up from germline, CDR1 is SEHNR and CDR2 is FQNEAQ (reference sequence). Trimming took off 1 base at V and 4 bases at J, with 12 bases between the two ends.

The chain employs TRBV5-1 and TRBJ2-7, with a possible D match to TRBD1 (6 bases). Trimming removed 6 bases at V and 1 base at J, with 20 bases between. The V gene's germline CDR1 is SGHRS and CDR2 YFSETQ. The CDR3 totals 16 residues. CDR3 sequence (DNA): TGCGCCAGCACCTCCTCCCCTGGGGGCAATTCCTACGAGCAGTACTTC. Translation: CASTSSPGGNSYEQYF.

The chain joins TRBV6-5 to TRBJ2-7; D gene uncertain. The CDR3 consists of 14 residues. Germline V gives CDR1 MNHEY, CDR2 SVGAGI. V lost 6 bases, J lost 0 bases, and 12 bases lay in between. This chain's CDR3 is CASRGIMSSYEQYF. The CDR3, as DNA: TGTGCCAGCAGGGGCATAATGAGCTCCTACGAGCAGTACTTC.

This chain uses TRBV19 with TRBJ1-2; D gene uncertain. Germline assignment: CDR1 LNHDA and CDR2 SQIVND (reference sequence). The CDR3 is 14 amino acids. V lost 0 bases to trimming and J lost 3 bases, with 8 bases between them. In DNA, the CDR3 is TGTGCCAGTAGTATAGATCGGGGTTACTATGGCTACACCTTC. Protein product: CASSIDRGYYGYTF.

The J gene is TRBJ2-7, the V gene TRBV19; tentative D call: TRBD2 (5 bases). Germline V gene data show CDR1 as LNHDA and CDR2 as SQIVND (reference sequence). Trimming took off 1 base at V and 2 bases at J, with 12 bases between the two ends. The CDR3 runs to 15 residues. The CDR3 sequence: CASSIAPDGTYEQYF. Written as DNA, the CDR3 is TGTGCCAGTAGTATAGCCCCGGACGGGACCTACGAGCAGTACTTC.

This chain links TRBV19 with TRBJ1-3; 12 bases map to TRBD1. Germline trimming cut 8 bases from V and 4 bases from J; bases unmatched to any gene: 6. This CDR3 has 15 amino acids. CDR1 and CDR2 (germline): LNHDA, SQIVND (reference sequence). The CDR3 is CASWDRGLSGNTIYF. CDR3 nucleotide sequence: TGTGCCAGTTGGGACAGGGGGCTATCGGGAAACACCATATATTTT.

This clone showed up just once. This rearrangement joins TRBV6-2 or TRBV6-3 to TRBJ1-1; 7 nucleotides align to TRBD1. In germline, CDR1 is MNHEY, CDR2 SVGEGT. This CDR3 has 17 amino acids. V dropped 2 bases and J dropped 10; count of bases not matched to a gene: 19. CDR3 sequence (DNA): TGTGCCAGCAGTTACCCAATCCGGACAGGTCGAGCGGGGGTAGCTTTCTTT. Translating gives CASSYPIRTGRAGVAFF.

CDR3 DNA: TGTGCCAGCAGCTTAGATGGGACTAGAAAATACAATGAGCAGTTCTTC. Residues: CASSLDGTRKYNEQFF. The V call is TRBV11-3, the J call TRBJ2-1; 8 bases fit TRBD2. Germline assignment: CDR1 SGHNT and CDR2 YENEEA. J gave up 4 bases and V 0 bases, and 5 bases lay outside the gene matches. The CDR3 has 16 residues. The full variable domain, in which reference TRBV11-3 and TRBJ2-1 provide the parts outside the CDR3, is EAGVVQSPRYKIIEKKQPVAFWCNPISGHNTLYWYLQNLGQGPELLIRYENEEAVDDSQLPKDRFSAERLKGVDSTLKIQPAELGDSAVYLCASSLDGTRKYNEQFFGPGTRLTVL.

The J gene is TRBJ2-1, the V gene TRBV2, with TRBD1 matching 8 bases. CDR1 is SNHLY, CDR2 FYNNEI, per germline. The CDR3 extends over 13 amino acids. V lost 6 bases to trimming and J lost 12 bases; unmatched junction nucleotides: 10. The CDR3 spells CASSPSNRGMQFF. CDR3 nucleotide sequence: TGTGCCAGCAGCCCTTCGAACAGGGGGATGCAGTTCTTC.

The chain uses TRBV7-8 and TRBJ2-6; tentative D call: TRBD1 (5 bases). The length of the CDR3 is 18 residues. Trimming took off 5 bases at V and 0 bases at J, with 17 bases between the two ends. Per the germline V gene, CDR1 is SGHVS and CDR2 is FQNEAQ. The CDR3 coding sequence is TGTGCCAGCAGCCCAGGGCAAGGGCTGTCCTCTGGGGCCAACGTCCTGACTTTC. Protein product: CASSPGQGLSSGANVLTF.

The chain has TRBV18 and TRBJ2-4; D might be TRBD1 (5 bases). The CDR3 length is 16 residues. V was clipped by 6 bases and J by 0 bases, with 15 bases between them. Looked up from germline, CDR1 is KGHSH and CDR2 is LQKENI. The chain's CDR3 is CASSYRLELAKNIQYF. CDR3 coding DNA: TGTGCCAGCTCGTACAGGCTGGAACTAGCCAAAAACATTCAGTACTTC.

The rearrangement uses TRBV19 and TRBJ2-1, with 14 bases matching TRBD2. V shed 4 bases and J 10 bases; nucleotides not matched to a gene: 6. Per germline, CDR1 LNHDA and CDR2 SQIVND (reference sequence). The CDR3 covers 15 residues. CDR3 bases: TGTGCCAGTAGTAGAAGACTAGCGGGGGGGCACGAGCAGTTCTTC. It is translated as CASSRRLAGGHEQFF. Together with reference TRBV19 and TRBJ2-1, the CDR3 gives the full variable domain: DGGITQSPKYLFRKEGQNVTLSCEQNLNHDAMYWYRQDPGQGLRLIYYSQIVNDFQKGDIAEGYSVSREKKESFPLTVTSAQKNPTAFYLCASSRRLAGGHEQFFGPGTRLTVL.

The genes are TRBV6-1 and TRBJ2-1; 10 bases agree with TRBD2. Germline CDR1 is MNHNS and CDR2 is SASEGT. Losses at the gene ends were 4 bases for V and 6 bases for J; bases not matched to a gene: 9. The length of the CDR3 is 16 residues. CDR3 residues: CASSGVAGGSLNEQFF. CDR3 coding DNA: TGTGCCAGCAGTGGAGTAGCGGGGGGCTCACTCAATGAGCAGTTCTTC.